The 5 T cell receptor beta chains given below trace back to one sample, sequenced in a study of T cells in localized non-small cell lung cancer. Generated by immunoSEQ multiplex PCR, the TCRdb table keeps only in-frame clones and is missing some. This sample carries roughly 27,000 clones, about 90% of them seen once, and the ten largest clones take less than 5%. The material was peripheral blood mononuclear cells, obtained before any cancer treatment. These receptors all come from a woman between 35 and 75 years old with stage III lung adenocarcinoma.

DNA of the CDR3: TGTGCCAGCAGTGAAGAGCCGCCAGTTCAAGAGCAGTACTTC. Protein product: CASSEEPPVQEQYF. The chain uses TRBV6-5 and TRBJ2-7; D is uncertain. CDR1 is MNHEY, CDR2 SVGAGI, per germline. This CDR3 has 14 residues. Trimming cost V 5 bases and J 7 bases, with 18 bases left between them.

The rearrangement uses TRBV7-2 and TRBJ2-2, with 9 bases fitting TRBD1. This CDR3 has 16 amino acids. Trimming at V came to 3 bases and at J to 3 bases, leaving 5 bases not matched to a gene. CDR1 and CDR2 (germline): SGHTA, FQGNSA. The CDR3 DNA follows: TGTGCCAGCAGCTTCTACAGGGGGCGCGACACCGGGGAGCTGTTTTTT. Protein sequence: CASSFYRGRDTGELFF.

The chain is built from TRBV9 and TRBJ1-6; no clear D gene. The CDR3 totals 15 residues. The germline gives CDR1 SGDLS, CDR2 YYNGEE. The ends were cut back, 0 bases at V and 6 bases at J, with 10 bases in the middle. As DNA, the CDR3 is TGTGCCAGCAGCGTAGTTGAGGGAGGTAATTCACCCCTCCACTTT. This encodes CASSVVEGGNSPLHF.

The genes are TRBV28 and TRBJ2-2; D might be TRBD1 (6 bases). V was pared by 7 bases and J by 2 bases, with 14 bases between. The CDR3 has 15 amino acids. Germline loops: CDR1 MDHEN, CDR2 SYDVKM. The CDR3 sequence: CASTLVGANTGELFF. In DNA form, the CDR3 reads TGTGCCAGCACCTTGGTGGGGGCTAACACCGGGGAGCTGTTTTTT.

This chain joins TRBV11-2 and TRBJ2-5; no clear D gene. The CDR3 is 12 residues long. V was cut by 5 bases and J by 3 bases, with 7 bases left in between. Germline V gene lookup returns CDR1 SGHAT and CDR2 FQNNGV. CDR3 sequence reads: CASSIGEETQYF. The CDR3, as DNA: TGTGCCAGCAGCATCGGTGAAGAGACCCAGTACTTC.